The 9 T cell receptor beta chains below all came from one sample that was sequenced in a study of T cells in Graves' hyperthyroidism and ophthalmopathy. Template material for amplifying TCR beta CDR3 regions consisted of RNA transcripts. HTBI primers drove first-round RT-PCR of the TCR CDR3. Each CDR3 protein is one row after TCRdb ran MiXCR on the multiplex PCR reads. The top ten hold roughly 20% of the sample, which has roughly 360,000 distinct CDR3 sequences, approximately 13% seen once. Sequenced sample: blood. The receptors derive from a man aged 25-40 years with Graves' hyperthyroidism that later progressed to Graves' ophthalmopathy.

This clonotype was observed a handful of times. This CDR3 is CASSSVQGLTYTGELFF. CDR3 in DNA: TGTGCCAGCAGCTCGGTACAGGGGCTGACCTACACCGGGGAGCTGTTTTTT. The chain carries TRBV7-6 and TRBJ2-2; 7 positions agree with TRBD1. Germline V gene lookup returns CDR1 SGHVS and CDR2 FNYEAQ. V shed 4 bases, J shed 3 bases, and the junction held 11 bases outside the gene matches. The CDR3 is 17 residues long.

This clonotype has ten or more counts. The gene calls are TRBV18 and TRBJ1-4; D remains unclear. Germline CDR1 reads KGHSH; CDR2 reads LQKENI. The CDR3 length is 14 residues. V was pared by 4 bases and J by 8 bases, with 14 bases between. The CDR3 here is CASSRPAAREKLFF. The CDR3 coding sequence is TGTGCCAGCTCACGCCCCGCGGCGAGAGAAAAACTGTTTTTT.

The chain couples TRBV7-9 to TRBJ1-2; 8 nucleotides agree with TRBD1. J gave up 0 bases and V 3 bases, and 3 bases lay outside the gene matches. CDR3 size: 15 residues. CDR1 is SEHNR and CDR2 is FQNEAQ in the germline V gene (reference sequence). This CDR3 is CASSFGDRPNYGYTF. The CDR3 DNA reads TGTGCCAGCAGCTTTGGGGACAGGCCTAACTATGGCTACACCTTC. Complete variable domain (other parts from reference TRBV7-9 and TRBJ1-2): DTGVSQNPRHKITKRGQNVTFRCDPISEHNRLYWYRQTLGQGPEFLTYFQNEAQLEKSRLLSDRFSAERPKGSFSTLEIQRTEQGDSAMYLCASSFGDRPNYGYTFGSGTRLTVV.

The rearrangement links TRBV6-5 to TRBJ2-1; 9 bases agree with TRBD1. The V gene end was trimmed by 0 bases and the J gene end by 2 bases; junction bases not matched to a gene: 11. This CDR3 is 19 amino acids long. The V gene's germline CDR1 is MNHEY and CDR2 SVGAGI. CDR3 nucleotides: TGTGCCAGCAGTTACTCTGGGACAGGGAGGGGGCAGGCCTACAATGAGCAGTTCTTC. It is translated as CASSYSGTGRGQAYNEQFF.

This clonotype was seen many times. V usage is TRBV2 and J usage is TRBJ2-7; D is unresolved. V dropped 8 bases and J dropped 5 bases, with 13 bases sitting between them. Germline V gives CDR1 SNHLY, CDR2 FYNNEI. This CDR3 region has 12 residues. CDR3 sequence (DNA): TGTGCCAGCTTTAGAAAGGGCGACGAGCAGTACTTC. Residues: CASFRKGDEQYF. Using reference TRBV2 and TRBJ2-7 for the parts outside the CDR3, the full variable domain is EPEVTQTPSHQVTQMGQEVILRCVPISNHLYFYWYRQILGQKVEFLVSFYNNEISEKSEIFDDQFSVERPDGSNFTLKIRSTKLEDSAMYFCASFRKGDEQYFGPGTRLTVT.

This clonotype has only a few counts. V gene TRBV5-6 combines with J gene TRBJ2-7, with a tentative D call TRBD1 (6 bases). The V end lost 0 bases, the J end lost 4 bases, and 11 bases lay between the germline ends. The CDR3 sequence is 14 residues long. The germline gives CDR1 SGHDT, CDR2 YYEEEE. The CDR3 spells CASSLDDRWYEQYF. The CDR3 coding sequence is TGTGCCAGCAGCTTGGACGACAGGTGGTACGAGCAGTACTTC.

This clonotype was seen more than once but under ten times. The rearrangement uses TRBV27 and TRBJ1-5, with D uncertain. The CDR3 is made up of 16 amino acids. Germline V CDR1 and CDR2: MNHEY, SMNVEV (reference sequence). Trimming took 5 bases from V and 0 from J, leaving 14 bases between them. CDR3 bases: TGTGCCAGCAGTCCGACGACGGGTTTTAGCAATCAGCCCCAGCATTTT. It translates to CASSPTTGFSNQPQHF.

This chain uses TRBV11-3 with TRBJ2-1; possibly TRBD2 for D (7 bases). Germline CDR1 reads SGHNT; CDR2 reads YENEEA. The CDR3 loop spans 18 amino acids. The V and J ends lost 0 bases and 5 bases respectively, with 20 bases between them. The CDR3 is CASSLDPSGGRVNNEQFF. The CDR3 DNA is TGTGCCAGCAGCTTAGATCCCTCCGGGGGGCGGGTTAACAATGAGCAGTTCTTC. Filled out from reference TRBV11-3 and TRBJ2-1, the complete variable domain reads EAGVVQSPRYKIIEKKQPVAFWCNPISGHNTLYWYLQNLGQGPELLIRYENEEAVDDSQLPKDRFSAERLKGVDSTLKIQPAELGDSAVYLCASSLDPSGGRVNNEQFFGPGTRLTVL.

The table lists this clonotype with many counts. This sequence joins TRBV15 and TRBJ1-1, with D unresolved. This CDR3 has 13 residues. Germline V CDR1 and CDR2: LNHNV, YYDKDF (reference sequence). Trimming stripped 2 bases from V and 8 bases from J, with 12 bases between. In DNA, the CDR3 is TGTGCCACCAGCAGACGAAGGGAAGGAGAAGCTTTCTTT. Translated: CATSRRREGEAFF. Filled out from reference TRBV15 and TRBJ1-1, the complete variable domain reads DAMVIQNPRYQVTQFGKPVTLSCSQTLNHNVMYWYQQKSSQAPKLLFHYYDKDFNNEADTPDNFQSRRPNTSFCFLDIRSPGLGDTAMYLCATSRRREGEAFFGQGTRLTVV.